This is a list of T cell receptor beta chains from one sample in a study of blood T cells in healthy people across ages. TCRdb recomputed calls from the 5' RACE reads with MiXCR, one row per CDR3 protein. The profile shows almost 1 million distinct CDR3 sequences, just over 50% of them singletons. The specimen was blood. These receptors originate from a woman aged 60-75 years in good health. Both conserved end residues are part of each CDR3. D genes are given only for firm matches. Clone size appears in some rows only: once, few, many, or a class for an expanded clone.

v_call: TRBV6-1; d_call: TRBD1; j_call: TRBJ2-6; cdr3_length: 17; clone_size: .; cdr3_aa: CASMTGQGASGANVLTF; cdr3_nt: TGTGCCAGCATGACGGGACAGGGGGCTTCTGGGGCCAACGTCCTGACTTTC
v_call: TRBV12-3/TRBV12-4; d_call: TRBD1; j_call: TRBJ1-1; cdr3_length: 17; clone_size: .; cdr3_aa: CASSFSKGGQQNTEAFF; cdr3_nt: TGTGCCAGCAGTTTCAGTAAGGGGGGACAGCAGAACACTGAAGCTTTCTTT
v_call: TRBV15; d_call: .; j_call: TRBJ1-5; cdr3_length: 15; clone_size: .; cdr3_aa: CATSRDLVSNQPQHF; cdr3_nt: TGTGCCACCAGCAGAGATCTGGTCAGCAATCAGCCCCAGCATTTT
v_call: TRBV4-2; d_call: .; j_call: TRBJ2-5; cdr3_length: 14; clone_size: .; cdr3_aa: CASSQELVRETQYF; cdr3_nt: TGTGCCAGCAGCCAAGAACTAGTGAGGGAGACCCAGTACTTC
v_call: TRBV3-1; d_call: TRBD2; j_call: TRBJ2-1; cdr3_length: 16; clone_size: .; cdr3_aa: CASSFTSGTRTNEQFF; cdr3_nt: TGTGCCAGCAGCTTTACCTCCGGGACTAGGACTAATGAGCAGTTCTTC
v_call: TRBV4-1; d_call: TRBD2; j_call: TRBJ2-3; cdr3_length: 18; clone_size: .; cdr3_aa: CASSPKVWGGGPTDTQYF; cdr3_nt: TGCGCCAGCAGCCCGAAAGTCTGGGGGGGAGGGCCCACAGATACGCAGTATTTT
v_call: TRBV5-5; d_call: TRBD2; j_call: TRBJ2-5; cdr3_length: 9; clone_size: .; cdr3_aa: CAPRGGQYF; cdr3_nt: TGTGCTCCCCGCGGGGGCCAGTACTTC
v_call: TRBV7-2; d_call: .; j_call: TRBJ2-3; cdr3_length: 15; clone_size: .; cdr3_aa: CASSLGRELGNTQCF; cdr3_nt: TGTGCCAGCAGCTTGGGACGGGAGTTGGGAAATACGCAGTGTTTT
v_call: TRBV27; d_call: .; j_call: TRBJ1-5; cdr3_length: 16; clone_size: once; cdr3_aa: CASSPSRGDFNQPQHF; cdr3_nt: TGTGCCAGCAGTCCCTCCCGAGGGGACTTCAATCAGCCCCAGCATTTT
v_call: TRBV12-3/TRBV12-4; d_call: TRBD1; j_call: TRBJ2-5; cdr3_length: 15; clone_size: .; cdr3_aa: CASSLVAGGGETQYF; cdr3_nt: TGTGCCAGCAGTTTAGTAGCAGGGGGCGGGGAGACCCAGTACTTC
v_call: TRBV2; d_call: .; j_call: TRBJ1-5; cdr3_length: 14; clone_size: .; cdr3_aa: CASSEALWDQPQHF; cdr3_nt: TGTGCCAGCAGTGAAGCGCTTTGGGATCAGCCCCAGCATTTT
v_call: TRBV4-1; d_call: .; j_call: TRBJ1-2; cdr3_length: 15; clone_size: few; cdr3_aa: CASSQVSQNVYGYTF; cdr3_nt: TGCGCCAGCAGCCAAGTAAGTCAGAATGTCTATGGCTACACCTTC
v_call: TRBV6-6; d_call: TRBD1; j_call: TRBJ2-3; cdr3_length: 14; clone_size: few; cdr3_aa: CATRRDSLIDTQYF; cdr3_nt: TGTGCCACTCGCCGGGACAGCCTCATAGATACGCAGTATTTT
v_call: TRBV20-1; d_call: TRBD1; j_call: TRBJ2-4; cdr3_length: 14; clone_size: .; cdr3_aa: CSAPPDRGFYERYF; cdr3_nt: TGCAGTGCTCCCCCGGACAGGGGTTTCTACGAGCGGTACTTC
v_call: TRBV9; d_call: .; j_call: TRBJ2-3; cdr3_length: 18; clone_size: .; cdr3_aa: CASSVDDGRLRGTDTQYF; cdr3_nt: TGTGCCAGCAGCGTAGATGACGGGCGCCTAAGAGGCACAGATACGCAGTATTTT
v_call: TRBV20-1; d_call: .; j_call: TRBJ1-5; cdr3_length: 17; clone_size: few; cdr3_aa: CSAQAARSGLSNQPQHF; cdr3_nt: TGCAGTGCCCAAGCCGCGAGATCCGGACTTAGCAATCAGCCCCAGCATTTT
v_call: TRBV12-3/TRBV12-4; d_call: TRBD2; j_call: TRBJ2-7; cdr3_length: 16; clone_size: .; cdr3_aa: CASSPRASGFSYEQYF; cdr3_nt: TGTGCCAGCAGCCCCAGGGCTAGCGGCTTCTCCTACGAGCAGTACTTC
v_call: TRBV20-1; d_call: TRBD1; j_call: TRBJ1-1; cdr3_length: 14; clone_size: .; cdr3_aa: CSAREGGSNTEAFF; cdr3_nt: TGCAGTGCTAGGGAAGGGGGCTCGAACACTGAAGCTTTCTTT
v_call: TRBV25-1; d_call: TRBD1; j_call: TRBJ2-7; cdr3_length: 15; clone_size: .; cdr3_aa: CASSGVGTGTYEQYF; cdr3_nt: TGTGCCAGCTCCGGGGTTGGGACAGGGACCTACGAGCAGTACTTC
v_call: TRBV7-9; d_call: TRBD2; j_call: TRBJ2-3; cdr3_length: 15; clone_size: many; cdr3_aa: CASSSQAGATDTQYF; cdr3_nt: TGTGCCAGCAGCTCACAAGCGGGAGCGACAGATACGCAGTATTTT
v_call: TRBV20-1; d_call: .; j_call: TRBJ2-7; cdr3_length: 15; clone_size: many; cdr3_aa: CSARPPTFGTYEQYF; cdr3_nt: TGCAGTGCTAGACCCCCTACATTTGGGACCTACGAGCAGTACTTC
v_call: TRBV20-1; d_call: TRBD1; j_call: TRBJ1-5; cdr3_length: 15; clone_size: .; cdr3_aa: CSAGRDRVANQPPHF; cdr3_nt: TGCAGTGCTGGACGGGACAGGGTCGCCAATCAGCCCCCGCATTTT
v_call: TRBV9; d_call: .; j_call: TRBJ2-5; cdr3_length: 14; clone_size: .; cdr3_aa: CASSVAPLEVTQYF; cdr3_nt: TGTGCCAGCAGCGTAGCTCCCCTAGAGGTGACCCAGTACTTC
v_call: TRBV6-2/TRBV6-3; d_call: TRBD1; j_call: TRBJ1-1; cdr3_length: 13; clone_size: .; cdr3_aa: CASSYDRATEAFF; cdr3_nt: TGTGCCAGCAGTTACGACAGGGCCACTGAAGCTTTCTTT
v_call: TRBV7-2; d_call: .; j_call: TRBJ2-4; cdr3_length: 15; clone_size: few; cdr3_aa: CASSLVSDPGDIQYF; cdr3_nt: TGTGCCAGCAGCTTAGTCTCGGACCCCGGGGACATTCAGTACTTC
v_call: TRBV7-9; d_call: TRBD1; j_call: TRBJ2-1; cdr3_length: 16; clone_size: .; cdr3_aa: CASSPGGWDRGNEQFF; cdr3_nt: TGTGCCAGCAGCCCCGGAGGTTGGGACAGGGGGAATGAGCAGTTCTTC
v_call: TRBV18; d_call: TRBD1; j_call: TRBJ2-3; cdr3_length: 16; clone_size: .; cdr3_aa: CASSTTRTGTTDTQYF; cdr3_nt: TGTGCCAGCTCAACTACCAGGACAGGGACCACAGATACGCAGTATTTT
v_call: TRBV29-1; d_call: TRBD2; j_call: TRBJ2-3; cdr3_length: 12; clone_size: few; cdr3_aa: CSVGTNGDTQYF; cdr3_nt: TGCAGCGTAGGGACTAACGGAGATACGCAGTATTTT
v_call: TRBV2; d_call: .; j_call: TRBJ2-5; cdr3_length: 11; clone_size: few; cdr3_aa: CASSEALYQYF; cdr3_nt: TGTGCCAGCAGTGAAGCGCTTTATCAGTACTTC
v_call: TRBV4-1; d_call: TRBD1; j_call: TRBJ2-7; cdr3_length: 15; clone_size: few; cdr3_aa: CASSHSGTGSYEQYF; cdr3_nt: TGCGCCAGCAGCCACTCCGGGACAGGCTCCTACGAGCAGTACTTC
v_call: TRBV4-1; d_call: .; j_call: TRBJ2-4; cdr3_length: 14; clone_size: few; cdr3_aa: CASSQAEMRNIQYF; cdr3_nt: TGCGCCAGCAGCCAAGCTGAGATGAGAAACATTCAGTACTTC
v_call: TRBV9; d_call: TRBD2; j_call: TRBJ2-3; cdr3_length: 17; clone_size: .; cdr3_aa: CACSVGLAGGDTDTQYF; cdr3_nt: TGTGCCTGCAGCGTAGGGCTAGCGGGAGGAGACACAGATACGCAGTATTTT
v_call: TRBV20-1; d_call: .; j_call: TRBJ2-5; cdr3_length: 11; clone_size: .; cdr3_aa: CSAWQKETQYF; cdr3_nt: TGCAGTGCTTGGCAAAAAGAGACCCAGTACTTC
v_call: TRBV14; d_call: .; j_call: TRBJ2-5; cdr3_length: 17; clone_size: .; cdr3_aa: CASSKKDPGSYQETQYF; cdr3_nt: TGTGCCAGCAGCAAAAAAGACCCGGGATCGTACCAAGAGACCCAGTACTTC
v_call: TRBV7-9; d_call: .; j_call: TRBJ2-3; cdr3_length: 15; clone_size: .; cdr3_aa: CVSSLEGQSSDTQYF; cdr3_nt: TGTGTCAGCAGCTTAGAAGGACAGAGCTCCGATACGCAGTATTTT
v_call: TRBV7-9; d_call: TRBD1; j_call: TRBJ1-2; cdr3_length: 15; clone_size: .; cdr3_aa: CTSSLGTAINYGYTF; cdr3_nt: TGTACCAGCAGCTTAGGGACAGCTATAAACTATGGCTACACCTTC
v_call: TRBV7-9; d_call: TRBD1; j_call: TRBJ1-2; cdr3_length: 15; clone_size: few; cdr3_aa: CASSRPGQGIGGYTF; cdr3_nt: TGTGCCAGCAGCCGTCCGGGACAGGGCATAGGAGGCTACACCTTC
v_call: TRBV7-2; d_call: .; j_call: TRBJ2-7; cdr3_length: 14; clone_size: .; cdr3_aa: CASSSGAKGYEQYF; cdr3_nt: TGTGCCAGCAGCTCCGGGGCTAAGGGCTACGAGCAGTACTTC
v_call: TRBV20-1; d_call: TRBD2; j_call: TRBJ2-1; cdr3_length: 11; clone_size: many; cdr3_aa: CSAGGVDEQFF; cdr3_nt: TGCAGTGCTGGGGGGGTAGATGAGCAGTTCTTC
v_call: TRBV7-9; d_call: .; j_call: TRBJ1-6; cdr3_length: 15; clone_size: .; cdr3_aa: CASSLVQGGNSPLHF; cdr3_nt: TGTGCCAGCAGCTTAGTACAGGGTGGTAATTCACCCCTCCACTTT
v_call: TRBV20-1; d_call: TRBD2; j_call: TRBJ2-7; cdr3_length: 13; clone_size: .; cdr3_aa: CSARTGGDYEQYF; cdr3_nt: TGCAGTGCTAGGACGGGAGGGGACTACGAGCAGTACTTC
v_call: TRBV28; d_call: .; j_call: TRBJ2-7; cdr3_length: 12; clone_size: .; cdr3_aa: CASRLPRDEQYF; cdr3_nt: TGTGCCAGCAGGCTCCCTAGGGACGAGCAGTACTTC